The 28 T cell receptor beta chains listed next were all sequenced from one sample in a study of neoadjuvant anti-PD-1 for oral cavity cancer. Specified time point: after neoadjuvant nivolumab, at surgical resection. Data came from immunoSEQ multiplex PCR; TCRdb stores just in-frame clones and leaves some out. The data show more than 5,500 clones, about 57% seen once. Here the sequenced sample was tumor tissue, taken after nivolumab (anti-PD-1) treatment. These receptors originate from a person between 40 and 80 years old with oral cavity squamous cell carcinoma.

Here the CDR3 reads CASSPPGLVMEQFF. The CDR3 DNA reads TGTGCCAGCTCACCACCGGGACTAGTTATGGAGCAGTTCTTC. This rearrangement joins TRBV18 to TRBJ2-1; 8 nucleotides agree with TRBD2. The germline gives CDR1 KGHSH, CDR2 LQKENI. The CDR3 is 14 amino acids. V dropped 0 bases and J dropped 10; count of bases not matched to a gene: 5.

J is TRBJ2-7 and V is TRBV5-1; D uncertain. V dropped 4 bases and J dropped 0 bases, with 11 bases sitting between them. This CDR3 has 14 residues. Germline assignment: CDR1 SGHRS and CDR2 YFSETQ. The CDR3 loop reads CASSADASSYEQYF. The CDR3 DNA reads as TGCGCCAGCAGCGCTGACGCTAGCTCCTACGAGCAGTACTTC.

This clone turned up a few times. The CDR3 sequence is CASSWGGTNSPLHF. CDR3 bases: TGTGCCAGCAGCTGGGGGGGGACAAATTCACCCCTCCACTTT. The chain links TRBV11-1 to TRBJ1-6; tentative D call: TRBD1 (6 bases). The CDR3 extends over 14 amino acids. Germline V gene sequence: CDR1 SGHAT, CDR2 FQDESV (reference sequence). The V end was cut by 4 bases, the J end by 7 bases, with 11 bases between.

This clone was found a few times. This chain links TRBV19 with TRBJ1-1; TRBD1 might be the D (5 bases). CDR1 LNHDA and CDR2 SQIVND come from the germline V gene (reference sequence). Trimming pared 5 bases from V and 1 base from J, leaving 8 bases between. This CDR3 is built from 13 residues. CDR3 bases: TGTGCCAGTAGTCCCACAGGGAACACTGAAGCTTTCTTT. Amino acid sequence: CASSPTGNTEAFF.

The chain couples TRBV2 to TRBJ2-3; 8 bases agree with TRBD2. The CDR3 spans 15 residues. The trim removed 2 bases at V and 15 bases at J, leaving 16 bases unmatched. Germline V gene data show CDR1 as SNHLY and CDR2 as FYNNEI. CDR3 region: CASSERDITGTRAYF. CDR3 bases: TGTGCCAGCAGTGAAAGGGACATTACCGGGACTAGGGCATATTTT.

This clone was observed a few times. V gene TRBV28 combines with J gene TRBJ2-6, with unresolved D. Trimming pared 7 bases from V and 2 bases from J, leaving 6 bases between. CDR3 length equals 13 residues. Germline V gene lookup returns CDR1 MDHEN and CDR2 SYDVKM. CDR3 region: CASNPAGANVLTF. CDR3 in DNA: TGTGCCAGCAACCCAGCTGGGGCCAACGTCCTGACTTTC.

The genes are TRBV4-1 and TRBJ2-1, with 13 positions matching TRBD2. Trimming at V came to 4 bases and at J to 6 bases, leaving 3 bases not matched to a gene. Germline V gene sequence: CDR1 MGHRA, CDR2 YSYEKL. This CDR3 is 15 amino acids long. The CDR3 DNA reads as TGCGCCAGCAGCCTCGGGACTAGCGGGATCAATGAGCAGTTCTTC. Encoded protein: CASSLGTSGINEQFF.

This clone was counted between two and nine times. At one end, the junction sequence differs from germline, possibly due to a read error. The rearrangement links TRBV6-1 to TRBJ1-1; 9 positions match TRBD1. CDR3 length equals 15 residues. Germline V lookup: CDR1 MNHNS, CDR2 SASEGT. The DNA for the CDR3 is TGTGCCAGCACTGAAGGGGACAGGGAGATTTCTGAAGCTTTCTTT. Its translation: CASTEGDREISEAFF.

This clone occurred once. The chain recombines TRBV9 with TRBJ1-1; maybe TRBD1 (5 bases). This CDR3 has 16 amino acids. Germline assignment: CDR1 SGDLS and CDR2 YYNGEE. Between the trimmed V and J ends, which lost 0 bases and 0 bases, there was a span of 12 bases. CDR3 sequence: CASSVGTSWMNTEAFF. The CDR3 DNA is TGTGCCAGCAGCGTAGGGACATCCTGGATGAACACTGAAGCTTTCTTT. Full variable domain (rest looked up from reference TRBV9 and TRBJ1-1): DSGVTQTPKHLITATGQRVTLRCSPRSGDLSVYWYQQSLDQGLQFLIQYYNGEERAKGNILERFSAQQFPDLHSELNLSSLELGDSALYFCASSVGTSWMNTEAFFGQGTRLTVV.

The chain combines TRBV6-5 with TRBJ1-5, with unresolved D. The V end was cut by 6 bases, the J end by 7 bases, with 10 bases between. CDR1 is MNHEY and CDR2 is SVGAGI in the germline V gene. The CDR3 loop spans 12 amino acids. The CDR3 sequence is CASREGGQPQHF. CDR3 DNA sequence: TGTGCCAGCAGGGAAGGAGGCCAGCCCCAGCATTTT.

This clone was seen a few times. The chain uses TRBV30 and TRBJ1-4; D is possibly TRBD1 (6 bases). Germline CDR1 and CDR2: GTSNPN and SVGIG (reference sequence). V lost 8 bases, J lost 10 bases, and 17 bases lay in between. The CDR3 loop spans 12 amino acids. CDR3 nucleotide sequence: TGTGCCATCTATGACAGGTCGGGAAAACTGTTTTTT. This sequence encodes CAIYDRSGKLFF.

A single count supports this clone. V gene TRBV6-1 combines with J gene TRBJ2-3; 10 bases line up with TRBD2. The length of the CDR3 is 15 residues. V lost 11 bases and J lost 4; bases outside the gene matches: 12. Germline CDR1 is MNHNS and CDR2 is SASEGT. CDR3 bases: TGTGCCTCAGCAGAGGCAGCGGGGGGGGCAGATACGCAGTATTTT. This codes for CASAEAAGGADTQYF.

This clone was counted a few times. The chain is built from TRBV6-6 and TRBJ1-5, with 9 bases aligning to TRBD1. J lost 5 bases, V lost 7 bases, and 9 bases had no gene match. This CDR3 region has 15 residues. Germline V CDR1 and CDR2: MNHNY, SVGAGI (reference sequence). CDR3 bases: TGTGCCAGCACAGGAGGTTACAGGGGGCATCAGCCCCAGCATTTT. Translation gives CASTGGYRGHQPQHF.

This chain joins TRBV28 and TRBJ2-3; 13 bases agree with TRBD2. V trimming: 3 bases; J trimming: 3 bases; junction bases outside the gene matches: 6. Per germline, CDR1 MDHEN and CDR2 SYDVKM. The CDR3 length is 17 residues. The CDR3 reads CASSLGLAGLITDTQYF. In nucleotides, the CDR3 is TGTGCCAGCAGTTTGGGACTAGCGGGGTTAATAACAGATACGCAGTATTTT.

The chain joins TRBV19 to TRBJ1-4, with D unresolved. Deletions cut 5 bases from V and 2 bases from J, with 6 bases between. CDR1 is LNHDA and CDR2 is SQIVND in the germline V gene (reference sequence). The CDR3 length is 13 residues. CDR3 nucleotides: TGTGCCAGTAGTCTGAGGACTAATGAAAAACTGTTTTTT. This sequence encodes CASSLRTNEKLFF.

Judged by abundance, this clone is large (0.1 to 1%). The chain joins TRBV5-6 to TRBJ2-3; D not resolved. Per germline, CDR1 SGHDT and CDR2 YYEEEE. V lost 0 bases and J lost 5, with 16 bases in between. The CDR3 covers 16 residues. DNA for the CDR3: TGTGCCAGCAGCTTGGCCCCACTAAGGTCTATAGATACGCAGTATTTT. Translated: CASSLAPLRSIDTQYF.

The rearrangement links TRBV30 to TRBJ1-1; D is uncertain. V was cut by 4 bases and J by 0 bases, with 9 bases left in between. This CDR3 has 13 amino acids. The germline gives CDR1 GTSNPN, CDR2 SVGIG (reference sequence). The CDR3 sequence is CAWTRILNTEAFF. CDR3 nucleotides: TGTGCCTGGACTCGGATATTGAACACTGAAGCTTTCTTT.

This clone was observed a single time. The rearrangement uses TRBV7-9 and TRBJ2-3; 12 nucleotides align to TRBD2. With V trimmed by 4 bases and J by 4 bases, 15 bases remained unmatched. The CDR3 is 19 residues long. Germline CDR1 and CDR2: SEHNR and FQNEAQ (reference sequence). DNA for the CDR3: TGTGCCAGCAGCTCTGGACTAGCGGGATACTTGGTTGGGGCAGATACGCAGTATTTT. Amino acids: CASSSGLAGYLVGADTQYF.

The chain is built from TRBV14 and TRBJ2-1; D tentatively reads TRBD1 or TRBD2 (6 bases each). The CDR3 covers 15 residues. Germline CDR1 SGHDN, CDR2 FVKESK. Deletions cut 3 bases from V and 7 bases from J, with 16 bases between. CDR3 DNA sequence: TGTGCCAGCAGCCAGAGTGCAGGGGCGGGGAATGAGCAGTTCTTC. This codes for CASSQSAGAGNEQFF.

The chain links TRBV15 to TRBJ2-7, with D unresolved. Trimming removed 0 bases at V and 7 bases at J, with 13 bases between. The germline V gene encodes CDR1 LNHNV and CDR2 YYDKDF (reference sequence). The CDR3 is made up of 14 amino acids. The CDR3 region has the DNA TGTGCCACCAGCAGAGAAGCAGGCCACCTGGAGCAGTACTTC. Translation: CATSREAGHLEQYF.

The chain couples TRBV29-1 to TRBJ1-2; the D is unclear. The germline V gene has CDR1 SQVTM and CDR2 ANQGSEA. The CDR3 runs 13 residues. V was shortened by 2 bases and J by 4 bases, with 11 bases between the two germline ends. The CDR3 DNA is TGCAGCGTTGAATGGGCCCCAGGCTATGGCTACACCTTC. This gives the protein CSVEWAPGYGYTF. Combining the CDR3 with reference TRBV29-1 and TRBJ1-2 gives the whole variable domain SAVISQKPSRDICQRGTSLTIQCQVDSQVTMMFWYRQQPGQSLTLIATANQGSEATYESGFVIDKFPISRPNLTFSTLTVSNMSPEDSSIYLCSVEWAPGYGYTFGSGTRLTVV.

The genes are TRBV6-5 and TRBJ1-1; TRBD1 might be the D (6 bases). Germline V lookup: CDR1 MNHEY, CDR2 SVGAGI. The V end lost 6 bases, the J end lost 4 bases, and 15 bases lay between the germline ends. The CDR3 spans 14 residues. The CDR3 is CASRPLGGSTEAFF. For the CDR3, the DNA is TGTGCCAGCAGACCACTAGGGGGTTCCACTGAAGCTTTCTTT.

This clone was counted between two and nine times. The chain combines TRBV5-1 with TRBJ1-6; D not certain. The CDR3 extends over 14 amino acids. The V gene lost 4 bases and the J gene lost 10 bases, with 15 bases spanning the gap. Germline-derived CDR1 and CDR2 are SGHRS and YFSETQ. CDR3 in amino acids: CASSNAGFDSPLHF. DNA of the CDR3: TGCGCCAGCAGCAACGCTGGTTTCGACTCACCCCTCCACTTT.

The V call is TRBV7-6, the J call TRBJ2-3; D may match TRBD1 or TRBD2 (6 bases each). V was shortened by 1 base and J by 8 bases, with 10 bases between the two germline ends. This CDR3 is 13 amino acids long. Germline values: CDR1 SGHVS, CDR2 FNYEAQ. The CDR3 sequence: CASSLGRGGTQYF. The CDR3 DNA reads as TGTGCCAGCAGCTTAGGCAGGGGAGGTACGCAGTATTTT.

In its sample, this clone was seen a few times. The rearrangement links TRBV14 to TRBJ1-1; D perhaps matches TRBD1 (5 bases). CDR1 and CDR2 (germline): SGHDN, FVKESK. Between the trimmed V and J ends, which lost 4 bases and 1 base, there was a span of 22 bases. There are 18 residues in the CDR3. The chain's CDR3 is CASSPTDIGWERNTEAFF. The DNA for the CDR3 is TGTGCCAGCAGCCCCACGGACATTGGCTGGGAACGGAACACTGAAGCTTTCTTT.

This rearrangement joins TRBV15 to TRBJ2-3; D gene uncertain. This CDR3 contains 14 residues. The V end was cut by 2 bases, the J end by 0 bases, with 6 bases between. Germline V lookup: CDR1 LNHNV, CDR2 YYDKDF (reference sequence). The CDR3 DNA reads as TGTGCCACCAGCAGACCCCCTAGCACAGATACGCAGTATTTT. This codes for CATSRPPSTDTQYF.

This clone came up once. DNA of the CDR3: TGTGCCAGCAGTCCCCCGGGACGGGGGCCAGGGTACGAGCAGTACTTC. It yields the protein CASSPPGRGPGYEQYF. The chain links TRBV28 to TRBJ2-7; D tentatively reads TRBD1 or TRBD2 (6 bases each). From germline, CDR1 is MDHEN and CDR2 SYDVKM. The CDR3 is 16 amino acids. The germline V and J ends were trimmed by 5 bases and 4 bases, with 21 bases remaining between them.

Only a few counts were recorded for this clone. This rearrangement joins TRBV7-2 to TRBJ2-7; 8 bases fit TRBD2. The germline gives CDR1 SGHTA, CDR2 FQGNSA. The V gene end was trimmed by 1 base and the J gene end by 5 bases; junction bases not matched to a gene: 4. This CDR3 has 14 amino acids. Here the CDR3 DNA reads TGTGCCAGCAGCTTAGGGGCGGGAGGCAACGAGCAGTACTTC. It specifies CASSLGAGGNEQYF.